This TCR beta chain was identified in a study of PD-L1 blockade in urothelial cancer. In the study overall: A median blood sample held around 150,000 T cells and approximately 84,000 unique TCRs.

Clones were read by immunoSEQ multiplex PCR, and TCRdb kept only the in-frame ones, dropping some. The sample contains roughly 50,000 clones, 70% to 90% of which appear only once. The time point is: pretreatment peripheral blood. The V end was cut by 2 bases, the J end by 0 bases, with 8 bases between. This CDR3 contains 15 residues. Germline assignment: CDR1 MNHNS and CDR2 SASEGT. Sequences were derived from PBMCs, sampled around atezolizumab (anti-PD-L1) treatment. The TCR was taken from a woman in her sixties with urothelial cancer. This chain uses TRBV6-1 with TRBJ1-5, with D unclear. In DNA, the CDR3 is TGTGCCAGCAGTGAACGGGGATTTAGCAATCAGCCCCAGCATTTT. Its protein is CASSERGFSNQPQHF.